These T cell receptor beta chains were read from a single sample in a study of blood T cell repertoires in COVID-19. Sequencing used immunoSEQ multiplex PCR; TCRdb keeps in-frame clones, though not all of them. This table holds under 200,000 clones, 82% found once. The material sequenced was peripheral blood. The receptors stem from a woman younger than 45 with acute or convalescent COVID-19. The conserved cysteine and the conserved F or W are not part of the CDR3 here.

TRBJ2-1,TRBV5-1,ASSYSGGPNNEQF
TRBJ2-6,TRBV2,ASRGLSRSGANVLT
TRBJ2-3,TRBV7-9,ASSLGAGRGSDTQY
TRBJ2-3,TRBV5-5,ASSPGQLTDTQY
TRBJ2-1,TRBV27,ASTQAGGINEQF
TRBJ1-6,TRBV5-5,ASSLTPLQASTFNSPLH
TRBJ2-1,TRBV28,ASSLGLVANEQF
TRBJ2-3,TRBV2,ASLDRTQY
TRBJ2-3,TRBV7-2,ASSLVDLAGGADTQY
TRBJ1-3,TRBV18,ASSLPAGQGRGNTIY
TRBJ2-2,TRBV7-2,ASSLALTSRAGELF
TRBJ2-4,TRBV28,ASSLNTGTGVAKNIQY
TRBJ1-2,TRBV6-2/TRBV6-3,ASSQPLQGDGYT
TRBJ2-7,TRBV3-1/TRBV3-2,ASRDGQTLASKAGEQY
TRBJ1-1,TRBV9,ASSGQTGLGTEAF
TRBJ1-4,TRBV2,ASRGVGGSVEKLF
TRBJ1-1,TRBV18,ASSTTGDNTEAF
TRBJ1-4,TRBV19,ASSRGEGEKLF
TRBJ1-5,TRBV28,ASSRQGAAPVQPQH
TRBJ2-7,TRBV6-6,ASSYSAVSYEQY
TRBJ1-2,TRBV19,ASSIVGARGYT
TRBJ2-1,TRBV5-1,ASSLAGGPNEQF
TRBJ2-7,TRBV25-1,ASSDPGRVYEQY
TRBJ1-4,TRBV4-2,ASSQEGGFRGNEKLF
TRBJ1-1,TRBV4-3,ASSPGLGVEAF
TRBJ2-7,TRBV6-5,ASSYLQGSEQY
TRBJ2-3,TRBV18,ASSPPVRSDTQY
TRBJ1-3,TRBV4-2,ASSQDLLAISGNTIY
TRBJ2-3,TRBV7-2,ASSSLGGGARRDTQY
TRBJ1-3,TRBV18,ASSPGTGSSGNTIY
TRBJ2-7,TRBV6-2/TRBV6-3,ASSSGGPYEQY
TRBJ2-2,TRBV7-2,AVGHSNTGELF
TRBJ2-7,TRBV3-1/TRBV3-2,ASSRVGGARSYEQY
TRBJ1-5,TRBV3-1/TRBV3-2,ASSQGTGRNQPQH
TRBJ1-1,TRBV3-1/TRBV3-2,ASSQEIDRNTEAF
TRBJ2-1,TRBV28,ASSSTHPPRINEQF
TRBJ2-3,TRBV19,ASSIALEATQY
TRBJ1-1,TRBV7-2,ASSLDSRGDTEAF
TRBJ1-1,TRBV7-9,ASSAHSGTEAF
TRBJ2-7,TRBV18,ASSPAREKEQY
TRBJ1-3,TRBV25-1,ASSEGGQGGNTIY
TRBJ1-5,TRBV7-2,ASSLGDRGQPQH
TRBJ1-1,TRBV12-3/TRBV12-4,ASSPRTGGEAF
TRBJ2-3,TRBV2,ASVRDRNTDTQY
TRBJ1-4,TRBV25-1,ASSEGRTLIGKLF
TRBJ1-6,TRBV28,ASIVALQGARNSPLH
TRBJ1-2,TRBV5-6,ASSLVQGLGYGYT
TRBJ2-7,TRBV18,ASSPYDRFNEQY
TRBJ2-2,TRBV5-1,ASSSGQAANTGELF
TRBJ1-2,TRBV7-8,ASSNRRDYGYT
TRBJ2-3,TRBV11-3,ASSLAGTDTQY
TRBJ1-1,TRBV5-1,ASSSRGSQNTEAF
TRBJ2-5,TRBV6-5,ASTPWRETQY
TRBJ2-7,TRBV6-5,ASSSFAGTRAYEQY
TRBJ2-3,TRBV2,ACKDRVYTDTQY
TRBJ1-5,TRBV4-2,ASSQDRGSNQPQH
TRBJ2-7,TRBV9,ASSAGDYSYEQY
TRBJ2-3,TRBV2,ASSPTGGSLDTQY